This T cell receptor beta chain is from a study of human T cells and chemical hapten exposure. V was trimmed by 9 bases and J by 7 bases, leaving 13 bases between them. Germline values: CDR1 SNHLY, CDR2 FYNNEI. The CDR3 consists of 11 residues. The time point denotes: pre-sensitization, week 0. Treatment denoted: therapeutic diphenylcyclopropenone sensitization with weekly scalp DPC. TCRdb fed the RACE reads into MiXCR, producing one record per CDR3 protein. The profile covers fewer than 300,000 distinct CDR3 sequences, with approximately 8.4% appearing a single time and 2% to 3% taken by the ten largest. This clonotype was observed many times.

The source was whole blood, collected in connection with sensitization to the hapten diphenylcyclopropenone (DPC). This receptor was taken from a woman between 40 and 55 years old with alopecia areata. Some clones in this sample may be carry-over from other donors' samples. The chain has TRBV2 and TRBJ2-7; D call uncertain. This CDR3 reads CASSSVREQYF. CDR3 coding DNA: TGTGCCAGTTCTTCCGTGAGGGAGCAGTACTTC. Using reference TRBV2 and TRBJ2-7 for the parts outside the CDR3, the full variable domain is EPEVTQTPSHQVTQMGQEVILRCVPISNHLYFYWYRQILGQKVEFLVSFYNNEISEKSEIFDDQFSVERPDGSNFTLKIRSTKLEDSAMYFCASSSVREQYFGPGTRLTVT.